The clone carrying this TCR beta chain was observed many times. The iRepertoire nested amplicon-rescue multiplex PCR amplified TCR alpha and beta CDR3s from RNA. Via MiXCR, TCRdb re-called the multiplex PCR reads, giving one row per CDR3 protein. The sample includes about 400,000 distinct CDR3 sequences, about two fifths seen only once; the top ten take about 12%. The data were taken from a study of glioma-infiltrating T cells. The sample was glioma tissue, nonneoplastic brain tissue, or PBMCs (not recorded which). The receptor was isolated from a human donor with low-grade glioma or glioblastoma, undergoing nonglioma brain surgery, or in good health (not recorded which).

CDR3 protein: CASSLSWGASGNTIYF. Written as DNA, the CDR3 is TGTGCCAGCAGTTTATCATGGGGGGCCTCTGGAAACACCATATATTTT. The chain joins TRBV28 to TRBJ1-3; TRBD1 is a possible D gene (6 bases). The V and J ends lost 1 base and 0 bases respectively, with 10 bases between them. The CDR3 is 16 residues long. Germline lookup yields CDR1 MDHEN and CDR2 SYDVKM.